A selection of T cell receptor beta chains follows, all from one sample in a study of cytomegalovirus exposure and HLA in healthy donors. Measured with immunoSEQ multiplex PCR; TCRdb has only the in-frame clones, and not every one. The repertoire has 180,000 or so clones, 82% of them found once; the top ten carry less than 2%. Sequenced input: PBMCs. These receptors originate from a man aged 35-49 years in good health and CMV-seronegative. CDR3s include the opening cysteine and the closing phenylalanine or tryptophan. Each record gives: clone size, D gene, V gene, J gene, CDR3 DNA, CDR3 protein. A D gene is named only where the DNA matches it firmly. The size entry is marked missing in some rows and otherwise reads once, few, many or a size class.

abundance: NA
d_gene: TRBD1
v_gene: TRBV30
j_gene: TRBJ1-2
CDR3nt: TGTGCCTGGAGTGCCGGATGGACAGGGAGCAATGACGGCTACACCTTC
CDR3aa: CAWSAGWTGSNDGYTF

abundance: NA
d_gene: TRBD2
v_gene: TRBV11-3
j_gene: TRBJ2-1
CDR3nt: TGTGCCAGCAGCTTACAGGACCAGCGGGGTAATGAGCAGTTCTTC
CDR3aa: CASSLQDQRGNEQFF

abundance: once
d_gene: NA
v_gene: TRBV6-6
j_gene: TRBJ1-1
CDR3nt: TGTGCCAGCAGTTACGCTGTAGCTGAAGCTTTCTTT
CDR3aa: CASSYAVAEAFF

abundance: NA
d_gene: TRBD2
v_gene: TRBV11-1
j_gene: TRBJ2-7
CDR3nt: TGTGCCAGCAGCTTAGCAGGGACTAGCGTCTACGAGCAGTACTTC
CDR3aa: CASSLAGTSVYEQYF

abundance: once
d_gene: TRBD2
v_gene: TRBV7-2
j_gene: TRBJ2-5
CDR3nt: TGTGCCAGCAGCCGCCAGACTAGCGGGGAGACCCAGTACTTC
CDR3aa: CASSRQTSGETQYF

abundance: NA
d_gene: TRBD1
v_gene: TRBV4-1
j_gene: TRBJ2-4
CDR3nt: TGCGCCAGCAGCCATTCGCCGGGACAGGGGTACATTCAGTACTTC
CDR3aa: CASSHSPGQGYIQYF

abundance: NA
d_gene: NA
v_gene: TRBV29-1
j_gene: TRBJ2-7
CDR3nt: TGCAGCGTCCGACAGGATTCCTACGAGCAGTACTTC
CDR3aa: CSVRQDSYEQYF

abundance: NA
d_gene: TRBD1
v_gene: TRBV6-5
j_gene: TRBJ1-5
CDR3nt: TGTGCCAGCTCCCGACAGGGGAATCAGCCCCAGCATTTT
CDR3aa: CASSRQGNQPQHF

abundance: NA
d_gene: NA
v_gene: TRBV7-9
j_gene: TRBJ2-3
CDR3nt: TGTGCCGGCAAACAGGAGGGGTTCGCAGATACGCAGTATTTT
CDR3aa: CAGKQEGFADTQYF

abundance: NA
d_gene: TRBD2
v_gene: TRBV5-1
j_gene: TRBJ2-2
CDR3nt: TGCGCCAGCAGCCCTACTAGCGGCAACACCGGGGAGCTGTTTTTT
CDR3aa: CASSPTSGNTGELFF